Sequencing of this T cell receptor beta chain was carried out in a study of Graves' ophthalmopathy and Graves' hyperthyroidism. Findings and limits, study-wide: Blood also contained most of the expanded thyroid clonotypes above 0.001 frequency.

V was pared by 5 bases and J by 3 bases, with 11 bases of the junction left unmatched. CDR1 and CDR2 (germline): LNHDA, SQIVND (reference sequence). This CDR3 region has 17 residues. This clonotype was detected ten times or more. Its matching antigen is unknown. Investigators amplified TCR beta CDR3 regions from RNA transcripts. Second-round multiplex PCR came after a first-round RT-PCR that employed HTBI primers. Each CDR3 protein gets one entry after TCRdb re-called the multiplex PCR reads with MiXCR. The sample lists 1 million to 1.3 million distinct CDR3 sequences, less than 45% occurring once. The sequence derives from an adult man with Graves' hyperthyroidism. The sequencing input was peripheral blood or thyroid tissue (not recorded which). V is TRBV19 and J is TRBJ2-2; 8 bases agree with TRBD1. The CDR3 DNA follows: TGTGCCAGTAGTCCCCGGACAGGGAAGGTGGACACCGGGGAGCTGTTTTTT. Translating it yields CASSPRTGKVDTGELFF.